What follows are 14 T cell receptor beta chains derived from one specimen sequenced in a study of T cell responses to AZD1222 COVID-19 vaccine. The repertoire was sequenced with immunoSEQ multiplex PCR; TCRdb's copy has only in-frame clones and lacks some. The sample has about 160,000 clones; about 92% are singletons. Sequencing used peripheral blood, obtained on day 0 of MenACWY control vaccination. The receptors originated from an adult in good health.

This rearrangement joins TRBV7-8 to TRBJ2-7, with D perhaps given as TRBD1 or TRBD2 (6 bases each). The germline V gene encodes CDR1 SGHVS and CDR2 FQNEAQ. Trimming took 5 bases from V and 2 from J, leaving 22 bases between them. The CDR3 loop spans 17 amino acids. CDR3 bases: TGTGCCAGCAGCGTCGCCCCGCGGGGAACAGGGACCTACGAGCAGTACTTC. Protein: CASSVAPRGTGTYEQYF.

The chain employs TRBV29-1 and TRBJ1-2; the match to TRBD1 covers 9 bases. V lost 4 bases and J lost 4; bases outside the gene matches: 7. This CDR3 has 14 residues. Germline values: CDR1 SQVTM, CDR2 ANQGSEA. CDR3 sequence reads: CSVAGTGQGYGYTF. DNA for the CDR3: TGCAGCGTTGCTGGGACAGGGCAAGGCTATGGCTACACCTTC. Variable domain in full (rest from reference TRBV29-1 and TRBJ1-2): SAVISQKPSRDICQRGTSLTIQCQVDSQVTMMFWYRQQPGQSLTLIATANQGSEATYESGFVIDKFPISRPNLTFSTLTVSNMSPEDSSIYLCSVAGTGQGYGYTFGSGTRLTVV.

Here the CDR3 reads CSVEGGTDTQYF. Here the CDR3 DNA reads TGCAGCGTTGAAGGAGGCACAGATACGCAGTATTTT. The V gene is TRBV29-1, the J gene TRBJ2-3; no definite D call. V was clipped by 1 base and J by 1 base, with 3 bases between them. This CDR3 contains 12 residues. CDR1 is SQVTM, CDR2 ANQGSEA, per germline.

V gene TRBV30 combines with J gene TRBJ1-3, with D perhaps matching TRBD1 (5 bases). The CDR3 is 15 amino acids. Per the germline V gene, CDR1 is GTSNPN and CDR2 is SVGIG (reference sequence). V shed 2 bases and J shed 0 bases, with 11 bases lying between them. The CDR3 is CAWSFPGLSGNTIYF. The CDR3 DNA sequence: TGTGCCTGGAGTTTCCCGGGACTCTCTGGAAACACCATATATTTT. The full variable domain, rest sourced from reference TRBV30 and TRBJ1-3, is SQTIHQWPATLVQPVGSPLSLECTVEGTSNPNLYWYRQAAGRGLQLLFYSVGIGQISSEVPQNLSASRPQDRQFILSSKKLLLSDSGFYLCAWSFPGLSGNTIYFGEGSWLTVV.

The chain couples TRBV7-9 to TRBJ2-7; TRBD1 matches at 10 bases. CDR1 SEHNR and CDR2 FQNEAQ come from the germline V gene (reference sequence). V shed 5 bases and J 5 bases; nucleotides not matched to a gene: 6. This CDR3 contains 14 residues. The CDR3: CASSRTGGSNEQYF. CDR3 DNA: TGTGCCAGCAGCCGGACAGGGGGTTCCAACGAGCAGTACTTC.

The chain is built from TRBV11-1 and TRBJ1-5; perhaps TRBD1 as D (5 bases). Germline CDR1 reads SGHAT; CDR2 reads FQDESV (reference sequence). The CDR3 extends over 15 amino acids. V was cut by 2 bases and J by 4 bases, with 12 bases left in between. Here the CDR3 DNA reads TGTGCCAGCAGCTTAAGCATTGGGGCGAATCAGCCCCAGCATTTT. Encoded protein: CASSLSIGANQPQHF.

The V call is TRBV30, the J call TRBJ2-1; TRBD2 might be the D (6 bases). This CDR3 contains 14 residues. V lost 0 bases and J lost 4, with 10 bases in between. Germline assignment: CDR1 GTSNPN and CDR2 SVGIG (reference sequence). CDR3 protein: CAWSVLATYNEQFF. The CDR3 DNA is TGTGCCTGGAGTGTCCTAGCGACTTACAATGAGCAGTTCTTC.

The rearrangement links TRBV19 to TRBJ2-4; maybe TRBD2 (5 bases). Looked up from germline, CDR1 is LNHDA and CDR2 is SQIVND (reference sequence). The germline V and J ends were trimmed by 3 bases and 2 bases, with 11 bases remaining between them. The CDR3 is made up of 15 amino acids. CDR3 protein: CASSIGIETKNIQYF. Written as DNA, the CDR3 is TGTGCCAGTAGTATCGGGATTGAAACCAAAAACATTCAGTACTTC.

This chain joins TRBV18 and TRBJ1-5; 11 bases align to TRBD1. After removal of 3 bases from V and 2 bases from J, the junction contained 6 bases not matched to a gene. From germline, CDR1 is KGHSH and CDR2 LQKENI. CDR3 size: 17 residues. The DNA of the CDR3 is TGTGCCAGCTCACCGCGGGACAGGGGGGTGGGCAATCAGCCCCAGCATTTT. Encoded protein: CASSPRDRGVGNQPQHF.

The CDR3 loop is CASSLPGGSYNEQFF. CDR3 DNA: TGTGCCAGCAGCCTCCCGGGGGGCTCCTACAATGAGCAGTTCTTC. The V call is TRBV4-2, the J call TRBJ2-1, with 7 bases fitting TRBD2. From germline, CDR1 is LGHNA and CDR2 YNFKEQ. The J segment lost 0 bases and the V segment lost 4 bases, leaving 3 bases of the junction unmatched. CDR3 length: 15 amino acids.

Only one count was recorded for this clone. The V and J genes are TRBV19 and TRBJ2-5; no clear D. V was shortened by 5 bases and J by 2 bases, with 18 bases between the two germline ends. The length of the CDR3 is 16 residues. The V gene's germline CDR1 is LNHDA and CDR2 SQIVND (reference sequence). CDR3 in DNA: TGTGCCAGTAGTCGCGCCCCGCTTGGGCTGCAAGAGACCCAGTACTTC. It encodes CASSRAPLGLQETQYF.

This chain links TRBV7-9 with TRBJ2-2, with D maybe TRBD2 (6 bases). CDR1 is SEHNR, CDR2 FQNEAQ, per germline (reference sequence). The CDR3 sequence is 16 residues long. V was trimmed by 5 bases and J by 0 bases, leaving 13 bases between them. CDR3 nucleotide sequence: TGTGCCAGCAGCCCGGGACTCTCTGCGAACACCGGGGAGCTGTTTTTT. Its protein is CASSPGLSANTGELFF.

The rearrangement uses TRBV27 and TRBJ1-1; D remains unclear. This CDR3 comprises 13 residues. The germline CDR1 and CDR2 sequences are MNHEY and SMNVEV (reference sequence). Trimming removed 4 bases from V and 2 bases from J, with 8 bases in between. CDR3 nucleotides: TGTGCCAGCAGTTCCACGCTAAACACTGAAGCTTTCTTT. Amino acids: CASSSTLNTEAFF.

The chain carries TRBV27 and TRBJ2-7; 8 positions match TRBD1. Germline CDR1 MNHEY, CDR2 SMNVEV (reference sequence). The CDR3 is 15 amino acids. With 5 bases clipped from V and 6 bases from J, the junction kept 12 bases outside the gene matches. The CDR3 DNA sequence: TGTGCCAGCAGTCGCCTGGGACAGGCCCCGGGCGAGCAGTACTTC. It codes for CASSRLGQAPGEQYF.